This T cell receptor beta chain was captured in a study of blood T cell repertoires in COVID-19. Followed longitudinally, the Seattle patients had been enrolled during active infection. V dropped 6 bases and J dropped 7; count of bases not matched to a gene: 5. The germline gives CDR1 KGHSH, CDR2 LQKENI. The CDR3 loop spans 13 amino acids. Produced via immunoSEQ multiplex PCR; TCRdb's table is partial and in-frame only. The table shows over 150,000 clones, with more than 75% occurring only once. This clonotype was obtained from a woman aged 55 to 70 with COVID-19, enrolled during active disease. The sample taken for sequencing was peripheral blood. The chain uses TRBV18 and TRBJ2-1; 8 nucleotides line up with TRBD1. CDR3 nucleotides: TGTGCCAGCTCGGGGACAGGATTTAATGAGCAGTTCTTC. This sequence encodes CASSGTGFNEQFF.